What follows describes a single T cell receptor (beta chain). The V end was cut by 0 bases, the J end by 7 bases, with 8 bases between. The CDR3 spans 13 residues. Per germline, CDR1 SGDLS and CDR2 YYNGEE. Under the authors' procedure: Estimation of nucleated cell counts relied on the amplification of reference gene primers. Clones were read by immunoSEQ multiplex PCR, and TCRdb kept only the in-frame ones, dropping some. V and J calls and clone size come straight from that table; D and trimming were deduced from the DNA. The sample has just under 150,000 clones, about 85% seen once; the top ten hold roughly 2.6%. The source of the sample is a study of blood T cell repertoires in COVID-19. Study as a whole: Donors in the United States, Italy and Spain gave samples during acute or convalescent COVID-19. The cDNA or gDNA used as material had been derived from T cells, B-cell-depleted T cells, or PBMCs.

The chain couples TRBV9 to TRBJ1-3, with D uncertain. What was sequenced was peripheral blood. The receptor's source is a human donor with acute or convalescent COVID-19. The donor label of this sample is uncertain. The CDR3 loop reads CASSVGPGNTIYF. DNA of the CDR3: TGTGCCAGCAGCGTAGGTCCAGGCAACACCATATATTTT.